This T cell receptor beta chain was sequenced in a study of immune evolution from preneoplasia to lung adenocarcinoma. About the research overall: HLA loss of heterozygosity: 7% AIS, 15% MIA, about 35% ADC, none AAH. Study results and limitations: From normal lung to invasive adenocarcinoma, top clone frequencies appeared to decrease. Highest clonality occurred in KRAS-mutant, not EGFR-mutant or double wild-type, nodules.

Turning to this clone: The antigen is unknown.

Germline V gene sequence: CDR1 SGHTA, CDR2 FQGNSA. The length of the CDR3 is 16 residues. The junction had 10 bases not matched to a gene; V was cut back by 5 bases and J by 6 bases. Premalignant or tumor cells were enriched by macro-dissection after pathologic assessment. Assay used: immunoSEQ multiplex PCR; TCRdb lists only in-frame clones, some missing. The sample has 6,000 to 8,000 clones; around three quarters are singletons. The chain recombines TRBV7-2 with TRBJ2-1, with TRBD2 matching over 10 bases. This TCR was recovered from a person aged 35-55 years with lung adenocarcinoma. Sequenced sample: FFPE invasive lung adenocarcinoma tissue. The CDR3 sequence: CASSTKRGGGPNEQFF. The CDR3 region has the DNA TGTGCCAGCAGCACTAAGCGGGGGGGAGGACCCAATGAGCAGTTCTTC.